A selection of T cell receptor beta chains follows, all from one sample in a study of T cells in Graves' hyperthyroidism and ophthalmopathy. Via MiXCR, TCRdb re-called the multiplex PCR reads, giving one row per CDR3 protein. The data hold approximately 630,000 distinct CDR3 sequences, with 15% to 20% observed a single time. The sample comprised blood. The source of these receptors is a woman aged 25 to 45 with Graves' hyperthyroidism. CDR3s include the opening cysteine and the closing phenylalanine or tryptophan. A D gene is named only where the DNA matches it firmly. Only some rows state a clone size, as once, few, many or a class for expanded clones.

J | size | V | D | CDR3 | DNA
TRBJ1-5 | many | TRBV6-1 | NA | CASLVKGNQPQHF | TGTGCCAGCTTGGTGAAGGGCAATCAGCCCCAGCATTTT
TRBJ2-2 | few | TRBV6-1 | TRBD2 | CASSSQTSGRGGELFF | TGTGCCAGCAGTTCCCAGACTAGCGGGAGAGGGGGGGAGCTGTTTTTT
TRBJ2-3 | few | TRBV14 | NA | CASSQGTGLRGRTDTQYF | TGTGCCAGCAGCCAAGGGACCGGGCTCCGAGGTAGAACAGATACGCAGTATTTT
TRBJ2-1 | many | TRBV20-1 | NA | CSAQAEETDEQFF | TGCAGTGCCCAAGCGGAAGAGACGGATGAGCAGTTCTTC
TRBJ2-5 | NA | TRBV5-4 | TRBD2 | CASSFGRLAGVETQYF | TGTGCCAGCAGCTTCGGGCGGCTAGCGGGAGTAGAGACCCAGTACTTC
TRBJ2-5 | NA | TRBV5-1 | TRBD1 | CASSYTGVSGETQYF | TGCGCCAGCAGTTACACAGGGGTTTCGGGAGAGACCCAGTACTTC
TRBJ2-5 | many | TRBV4-2 | TRBD1 | CASSQDRGPETQYF | TGTGCCAGCAGCCAAGACAGGGGGCCAGAGACCCAGTACTTC
TRBJ2-7 | many | TRBV28 | NA | CASSLVDRSSYEQYF | TGTGCCAGCAGTTTAGTAGACAGGAGCTCCTACGAGCAGTACTTC
TRBJ2-1 | many | TRBV2 | TRBD2 | CASSSLAGGSYNEQFF | TGTGCCAGCAGTTCACTAGCGGGAGGATCCTACAATGAGCAGTTCTTC
TRBJ1-5 | NA | TRBV20-1 | TRBD1 | CSAAGGNNQPQHF | TGCAGTGCCGCAGGGGGGAACAATCAGCCCCAGCATTTT
TRBJ2-7 | many | TRBV30 | TRBD1 | CAWSVGTGAYEQYF | TGTGCCTGGAGTGTGGGGACAGGGGCCTACGAGCAGTACTTC
TRBJ2-1 | many | TRBV30 | TRBD2 | CAWIHVVAGGDNEQFF | TGTGCCTGGATCCATGTCGTGGCGGGGGGAGACAATGAGCAGTTCTTC
TRBJ2-5 | many | TRBV20-1 | TRBD1 | CSARDIRGQGGETQYF | TGCAGTGCTAGAGATATTCGGGGACAGGGGGGGGAGACCCAGTACTTC
TRBJ1-1 | NA | TRBV10-3 | TRBD1 | CAISERVGRGRDTEAFF | TGTGCCATCAGTGAGAGAGTGGGTAGGGGGCGCGACACTGAAGCTTTCTTT
TRBJ2-5 | NA | TRBV7-2 | NA | CASRLMLGQETQYF | TGTGCCAGCAGGCTCATGCTGGGCCAAGAGACCCAGTACTTC
TRBJ1-2 | many | TRBV7-8 | NA | CASSLTVGDRYGYTF | TGTGCCAGCAGCTTAACGGTCGGGGATCGCTATGGCTACACCTTC
TRBJ2-2 | NA | TRBV19 | NA | CASSIENTGELFF | TGTGCCAGTAGTATAGAGAACACCGGGGAGCTGTTTTTT
TRBJ2-1 | many | TRBV30 | TRBD2 | CAWSAVTSGRKNEQFF | TGTGCCTGGAGTGCGGTGACTAGCGGGAGGAAAAATGAGCAGTTCTTC
TRBJ2-7 | few | TRBV4-1 | NA | CASSRNVALAYEQYF | TGCGCCAGCAGCCGGAACGTAGCGCTCGCCTACGAGCAGTACTTC